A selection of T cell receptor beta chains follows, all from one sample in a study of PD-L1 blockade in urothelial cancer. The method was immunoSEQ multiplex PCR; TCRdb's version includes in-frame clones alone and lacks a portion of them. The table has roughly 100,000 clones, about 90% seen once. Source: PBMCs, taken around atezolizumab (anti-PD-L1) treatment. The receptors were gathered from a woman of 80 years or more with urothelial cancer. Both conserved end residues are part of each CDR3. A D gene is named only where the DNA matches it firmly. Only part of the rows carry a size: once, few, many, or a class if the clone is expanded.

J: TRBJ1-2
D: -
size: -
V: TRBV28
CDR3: CASSSGVGTYGYTF
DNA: TGTGCCAGTTCCTCAGGAGTGGGGACATATGGCTACACCTTC

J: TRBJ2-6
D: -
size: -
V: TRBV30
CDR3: CAWSGAGVWDMGANVLTF
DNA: TGTGCCTGGAGTGGGGCGGGAGTATGGGACATGGGGGCCAACGTCCTGACTTTC

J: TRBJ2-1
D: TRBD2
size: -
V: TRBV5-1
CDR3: CASSLILAGGGEQFF
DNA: TGCGCCAGCAGCCTAATACTAGCGGGAGGAGGTGAGCAGTTCTTC

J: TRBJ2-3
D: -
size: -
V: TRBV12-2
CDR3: CASRSWCRQRCTDTQYF
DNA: TGTGCAAGTCGCTCTTGGTGTCGGCAGAGGTGCACAGATACGCAGTATTTT

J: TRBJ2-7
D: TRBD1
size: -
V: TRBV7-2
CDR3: CASSSNRGRYEQYF
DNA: TGTGCCAGCAGCTCAAACAGGGGGCGATACGAGCAGTACTTC

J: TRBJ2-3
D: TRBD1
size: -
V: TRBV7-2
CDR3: CASSLARQGRADTQYF
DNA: TGTGCCAGCAGCTTAGCGCGACAGGGGCGTGCAGATACGCAGTATTTT

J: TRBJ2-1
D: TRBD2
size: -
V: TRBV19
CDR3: CASTPIAGVNEQFF
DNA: TGTGCCAGTACTCCCATAGCGGGAGTGAATGAGCAGTTCTTC

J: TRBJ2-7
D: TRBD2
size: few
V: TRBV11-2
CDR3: CASRAAGTSGYEQYF
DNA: TGTGCCAGCAGAGCAGCCGGGACTAGCGGCTACGAGCAGTACTTC

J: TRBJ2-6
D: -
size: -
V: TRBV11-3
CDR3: CASSTRVGSGANVLTF
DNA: TGTGCCAGCAGCACCCGGGTTGGCTCTGGGGCCAACGTCCTGACTTTC

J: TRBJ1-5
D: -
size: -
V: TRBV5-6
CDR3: CASSLAGTPNQPQHF
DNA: TGTGCCAGCAGCTTGGCGGGGACACCCAATCAGCCCCAGCATTTT

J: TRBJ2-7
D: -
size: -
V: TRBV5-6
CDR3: CASSWGAGGSYEQYF
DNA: TGTGCCAGCAGCTGGGGGGCAGGGGGCTCCTACGAGCAGTACTTC

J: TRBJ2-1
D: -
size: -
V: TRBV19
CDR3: CASSTIRPRGSYNEQFF
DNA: TGTGCCAGTAGTACAATCCGGCCGAGAGGCTCCTACAATGAGCAGTTCTTC

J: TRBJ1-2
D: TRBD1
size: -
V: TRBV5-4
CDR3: CASSFTGGSGYTF
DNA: TGTGCCAGCAGCTTTACAGGGGGCTCTGGCTACACCTTC

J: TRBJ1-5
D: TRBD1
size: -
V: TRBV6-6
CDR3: CASSLGQGAGLQPQHF
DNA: TGTGCCAGCAGTCTCGGACAGGGGGCGGGGTTACAGCCCCAGCATTTT

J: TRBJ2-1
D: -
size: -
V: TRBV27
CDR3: CASSLRVRGTYNEQFF
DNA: TGTGCCAGCAGTTTAAGGGTCAGGGGCACCTACAATGAGCAGTTCTTC

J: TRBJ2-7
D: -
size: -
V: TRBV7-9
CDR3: CASSLAAAYEQYF
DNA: TGTGCCAGCAGCTTAGCGGCAGCCTACGAGCAGTACTTC

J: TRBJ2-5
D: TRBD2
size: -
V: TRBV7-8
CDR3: CASILSAGGAGGQETQYF
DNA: TGTGCCAGCATCCTATCGGCGGGGGGCGCGGGGGGCCAAGAGACCCAGTACTTC

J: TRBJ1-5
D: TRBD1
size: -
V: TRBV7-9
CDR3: CASSLDRLQPQHF
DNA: TGTGCCAGCAGCTTGGACAGGCTTCAGCCCCAGCATTTT

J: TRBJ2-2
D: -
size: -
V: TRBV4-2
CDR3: CASSQDKGGGFGELFF
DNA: TGTGCCAGCAGCCAAGATAAGGGAGGAGGGTTCGGGGAGCTGTTTTTT

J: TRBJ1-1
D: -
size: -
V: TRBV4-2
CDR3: CASSTLLGGGSGNTEAFF
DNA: TGTGCCAGCAGCACCTTATTGGGCGGAGGCAGCGGGAACACTGAAGCTTTCTTT

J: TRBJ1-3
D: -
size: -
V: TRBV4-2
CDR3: CASSQEVRGVYGNTIYF
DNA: TGTGCCAGCAGCCAAGAGGTCAGGGGAGTATACGGAAACACCATATATTTT

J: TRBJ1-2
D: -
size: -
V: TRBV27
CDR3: CASRGGTFGYTF
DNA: TGTGCCAGTCGAGGCGGGACCTTTGGCTACACCTTC

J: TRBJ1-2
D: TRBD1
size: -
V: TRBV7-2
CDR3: CASRAGTGLGYGYTF
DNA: TGTGCCAGCAGAGCCGGGACAGGATTGGGCTATGGCTACACCTTC

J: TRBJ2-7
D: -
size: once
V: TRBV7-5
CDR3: CVRSLGPAERVPYEQYF
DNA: TGTGTCAGAAGCTTAGGGCCTGCGGAGCGGGTTCCCTACGAGCAGTACTTC

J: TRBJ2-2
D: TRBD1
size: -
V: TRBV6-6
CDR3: CASSYSGQGGTGELFF
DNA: TGTGCCAGCAGTTACTCGGGACAGGGGGGGACCGGGGAGCTGTTTTTT

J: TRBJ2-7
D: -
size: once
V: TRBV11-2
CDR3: CASSLGRDYEQYF
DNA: TGTGCCAGCAGCTTAGGCAGGGACTACGAGCAGTACTTC

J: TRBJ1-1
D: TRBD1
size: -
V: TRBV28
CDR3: CASSLGTGDTEAFF
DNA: TGTGCCAGCAGTCTCGGGACAGGGGACACTGAAGCTTTCTTT

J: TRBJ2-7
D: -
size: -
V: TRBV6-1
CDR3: CASLPWRGLDEQYF
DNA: TGTGCCAGCCTCCCGTGGAGGGGCCTGGACGAGCAGTACTTC

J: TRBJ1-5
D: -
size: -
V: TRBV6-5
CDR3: CASSKNQGKNQPQHF
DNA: TGTGCCAGCAGTAAAAACCAGGGGAAAAACCAGCCCCAGCATTTT

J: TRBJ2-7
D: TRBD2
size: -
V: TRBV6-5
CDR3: CASSYSSGRDYEQYF
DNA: TGTGCCAGCAGTTACTCGAGCGGGAGGGACTACGAGCAGTACTTC

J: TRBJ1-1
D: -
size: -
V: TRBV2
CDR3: CASSRQSYTEAFF
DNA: TGTGCCAGCAGTCGACAGAGTTACACTGAAGCTTTCTTT

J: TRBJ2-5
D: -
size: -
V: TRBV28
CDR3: CASSPHERQETQYF
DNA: TGTGCCAGCAGTCCCCATGAGCGCCAAGAGACCCAGTACTTC

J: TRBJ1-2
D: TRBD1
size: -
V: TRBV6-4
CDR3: CASRLGQGMGLYTF
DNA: TGTGCCAGCAGACTCGGACAGGGCATGGGGCTCTACACCTTC

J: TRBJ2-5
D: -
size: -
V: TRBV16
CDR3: CASSQYGGETQYF
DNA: TGTGCCAGCAGCCAATACGGCGGAGAGACCCAGTACTTC

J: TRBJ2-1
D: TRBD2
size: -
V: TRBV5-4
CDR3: CASSPGLAGVGAYNEQFF
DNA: TGTGCCAGCAGTCCGGGACTAGCGGGAGTTGGGGCCTACAATGAGCAGTTCTTC

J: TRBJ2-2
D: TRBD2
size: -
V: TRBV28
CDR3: CASTSSGGTGELFF
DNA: TGTGCCAGCACATCTAGCGGGGGCACCGGGGAGCTGTTTTTT

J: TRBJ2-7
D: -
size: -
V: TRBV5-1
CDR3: CASSPSSSTYEQYF
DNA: TGCGCCAGCAGCCCCTCTTCTAGTACCTACGAGCAGTACTTC

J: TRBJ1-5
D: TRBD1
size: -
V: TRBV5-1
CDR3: CASSLTGGLNQPQHF
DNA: TGCGCCAGCAGCTTGACAGGGGGCTTGAATCAGCCCCAGCATTTT

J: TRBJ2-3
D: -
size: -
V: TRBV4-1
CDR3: CAGSSGLHHTDTQYF
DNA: TGCGCCGGGTCTTCGGGACTCCATCACACAGATACGCAGTATTTT

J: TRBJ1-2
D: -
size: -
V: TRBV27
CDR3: CASSPGSRGRNGYTF
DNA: TGTGCCAGCAGTCCCGGCTCCAGGGGCCGCAATGGCTACACCTTC

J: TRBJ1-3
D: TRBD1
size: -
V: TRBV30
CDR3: CAWGEGARGNTIYF
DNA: TGTGCCTGGGGAGAGGGGGCACGTGGAAACACCATATATTTT

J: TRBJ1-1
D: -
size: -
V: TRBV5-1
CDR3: CASSLQGDTEAFF
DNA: TGCGCCAGCAGCTTACAGGGAGACACTGAAGCTTTCTTT

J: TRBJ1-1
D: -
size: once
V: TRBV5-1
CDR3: CASSLPYSTEAFF
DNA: TGCGCCAGCAGCTTGCCCTATAGTACTGAAGCTTTCTTT

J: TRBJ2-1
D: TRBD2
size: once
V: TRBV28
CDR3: CASYRGLAGVSSYNEQFF
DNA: TGTGCCAGCTACAGGGGACTAGCGGGAGTAAGCTCCTACAATGAGCAGTTCTTC

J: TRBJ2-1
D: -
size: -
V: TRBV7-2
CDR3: CASSSHQGGSYNEQFF
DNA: TGTGCCAGCAGCTCCCACCAGGGAGGCTCCTACAATGAGCAGTTCTTC

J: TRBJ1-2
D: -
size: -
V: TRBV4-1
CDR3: CASSQDRRAEGYTF
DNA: TGCGCCAGCAGCCAAGACAGGAGAGCGGAGGGCTACACCTTC

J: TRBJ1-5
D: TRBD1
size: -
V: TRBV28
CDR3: CASSSDRGFLGNQPQHF
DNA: TGTGCCAGCAGTTCGGACAGGGGGTTCCTTGGCAATCAGCCCCAGCATTTT

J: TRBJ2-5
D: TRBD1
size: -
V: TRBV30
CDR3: CAWSTGAGETQYF
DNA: TGTGCCTGGAGTACAGGGGCCGGAGAGACCCAGTACTTC

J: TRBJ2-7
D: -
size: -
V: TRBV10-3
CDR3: CAISELEEQYF
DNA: TGTGCCATCAGTGAGCTAGAAGAGCAGTACTTC

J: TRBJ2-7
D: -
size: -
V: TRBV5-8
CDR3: CASSPPGTTYEQYF
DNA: TGTGCCAGCAGCCCACCAGGGACAACCTACGAGCAGTACTTC

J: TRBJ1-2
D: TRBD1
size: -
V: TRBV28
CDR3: CASSSTWPGQGLRYGYTF
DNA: TGTGCCAGCAGTTCCACCTGGCCGGGACAGGGCCTAAGGTATGGCTACACCTTC

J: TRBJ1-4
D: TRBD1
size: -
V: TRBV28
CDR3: CASSLATGSPFF
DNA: TGTGCCAGCAGTTTAGCGACAGGGTCTCCGTTTTTT

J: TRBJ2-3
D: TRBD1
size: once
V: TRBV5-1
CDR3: CASSPGQGTDTQYF
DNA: TGCGCCAGCAGCCCCGGACAGGGCACAGATACGCAGTATTTT

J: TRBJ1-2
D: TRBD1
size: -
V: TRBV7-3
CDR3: CASSRDRERGYTF
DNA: TGTGCCAGCAGCCGGGACAGGGAAAGAGGCTACACCTTC

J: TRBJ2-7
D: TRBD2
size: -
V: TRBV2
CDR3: CASRGTSGLAGASGQYF
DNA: TGTGCCAGCAGGGGGACCTCCGGACTAGCGGGAGCCTCGGGGCAGTACTTC